This TCR beta chain comes out of a study of blood T cell repertoires in COVID-19. Across the whole study: There were acute and convalescent COVID-19 samples, and they came from the United States, Italy and Spain. T cells, B-cell-depleted T cells, or PBMCs provided the cDNA or gDNA that served as material.

Data came from immunoSEQ multiplex PCR; TCRdb stores just in-frame clones and leaves some out. The sample consists of more than 70,000 clones, roughly four fifths of them appearing once. V shed 5 bases, J shed 4 bases, and the junction held 11 bases outside the gene matches. The CDR3 spans 15 residues. Germline V CDR1 and CDR2: LNHDA, SQIVND (reference sequence). Sequenced material: peripheral blood. The source is a woman in her sixties or seventies with acute or convalescent COVID-19. The chain links TRBV19 to TRBJ2-7; 7 bases map to TRBD1. The CDR3 nucleotides are TGTGCCAGTAGTGTACAGGGGTCGGATACTTACGAGCAGTACTTC. Its translation is CASSVQGSDTYEQYF.